Below, 28 T cell receptor beta chains from the same sample are listed, as sequenced in a study of cytomegalovirus exposure and HLA in healthy donors. PCR employed 60 Vbeta and 13 Jbeta primers. Using immunoSEQ multiplex PCR, the repertoire was profiled, and TCRdb retains in-frame clones only, with some absent. Altogether under 200,000 clones are present, around 80% being singletons, with the ten largest covering 0.69%. Material: PBMCs. Receptors originate from a woman in her 40s in good health and CMV-seronegative.

This chain links TRBV19 with TRBJ1-6; tentative D call: TRBD1 (6 bases). The V end was cut by 5 bases, the J end by 7 bases, with 12 bases between. The germline gives CDR1 LNHDA, CDR2 SQIVND (reference sequence). The length of the CDR3 is 14 residues. CDR3 sequence reads: CASSQGLINSPLHF. CDR3 nucleotide sequence: TGTGCCAGTAGTCAGGGGTTGATAAATTCACCCCTCCACTTT.

This chain links TRBV5-6 with TRBJ1-5; 7 bases match TRBD1. Per germline, CDR1 SGHDT and CDR2 YYEEEE. The trim removed 3 bases at V and 4 bases at J, leaving 1 base unmatched. This CDR3 region has 13 residues. Written as DNA, the CDR3 is TGTGCCAGCAGCTCGGACAGGAATCAGCCCCAGCATTTT. As protein: CASSSDRNQPQHF.

The chain carries TRBV11-2 and TRBJ2-1, with D perhaps TRBD2 (6 bases). There are 17 residues in the CDR3. In germline, CDR1 is SGHAT, CDR2 FQNNGV. The V end lost 4 bases, the J end lost 1 base, and 17 bases lay between the germline ends. CDR3 residues: CASSSWETSPSYNEQFF. CDR3 DNA sequence: TGTGCCAGCAGCTCCTGGGAGACTAGTCCATCCTACAATGAGCAGTTCTTC.

The V and J genes are TRBV5-1 and TRBJ2-7; TRBD1 might be the D (6 bases). CDR3 length: 14 residues. V was shortened by 3 bases and J by 2 bases, with 12 bases between the two germline ends. CDR1 and CDR2 from the germline V gene are SGHRS and YFSETQ. The CDR3 protein is CASSSTGRTYEQYF. The CDR3 region has the DNA TGCGCCAGCAGCTCAACAGGGCGAACCTACGAGCAGTACTTC.

This clone was counted only a few times. V and J are TRBV7-8 and TRBJ1-5; TRBD1 is a possible D gene (6 bases). The germline V gene encodes CDR1 SGHVS and CDR2 FQNEAQ. V was shortened by 3 bases and J by 5 bases, with 11 bases between the two germline ends. The CDR3 sequence is 14 residues long. DNA for the CDR3: TGTGCCAGCAGCTTTTTGCCAGGGGATCAGCCCCAGCATTTT. Protein sequence: CASSFLPGDQPQHF.

This clone appeared a single time. The J gene is TRBJ2-3, the V gene TRBV19, with TRBD2 identical over 10 bases. The V gene's germline CDR1 is LNHDA and CDR2 SQIVND (reference sequence). The CDR3 is made up of 16 amino acids. V dropped 6 bases and J dropped 4; count of bases not matched to a gene: 10. CDR3 residues: CASSYTAGGLADTQYF. CDR3 bases: TGTGCCAGTAGCTACACAGCGGGGGGGTTGGCAGATACGCAGTATTTT. The entire variable domain, with the rest obtained from reference TRBV19 and TRBJ2-3, is as follows: DGGITQSPKYLFRKEGQNVTLSCEQNLNHDAMYWYRQDPGQGLRLIYYSQIVNDFQKGDIAEGYSVSREKKESFPLTVTSAQKNPTAFYLCASSYTAGGLADTQYFGPGTRLTVL.

The chain uses TRBV5-6 and TRBJ1-6, with 7 bases identical to TRBD1. The CDR3 is 16 amino acids. The germline V gene has CDR1 SGHDT and CDR2 YYEEEE. J lost 5 bases, V lost 2 bases, and 7 bases had no gene match. CDR3 amino acids: CASSFAGGLHNSPLHF. The CDR3 DNA reads as TGTGCCAGCAGCTTTGCAGGGGGGCTACATAATTCACCCCTCCACTTT.

This chain connects TRBV12-5 to TRBJ2-2; D might be TRBD1 (5 bases). Germline loops: CDR1 LGHNT, CDR2 FRNRAP. The length of the CDR3 is 14 residues. Trimming took 3 bases from V and 5 from J, leaving 10 bases between them. DNA of the CDR3: TGTGCTAGTGGTTTCCAGGGCCCGACCGGGGAGCTGTTTTTT. As protein: CASGFQGPTGELFF.

The chain couples TRBV2 to TRBJ1-2; D remains unclear. V was pared by 3 bases and J by 1 base, with 6 bases between. Germline CDR1 and CDR2: SNHLY and FYNNEI. The CDR3 is 13 amino acids. This CDR3 reads CASSDGSNYGYTF. CDR3 sequence (DNA): TGTGCCAGCAGTGACGGGAGTAACTATGGCTACACCTTC.

The V gene is TRBV27, the J gene TRBJ2-4, with TRBD1 matching 9 bases. This CDR3 has 20 residues. V gave up 1 base and J gave up 4 bases; unmatched junction bases: 17. CDR1 and CDR2 from the germline V gene are MNHEY and SMNVEV (reference sequence). In DNA, the CDR3 is TGTGCCAGCAGTTTATACCCTCCGGGACAGGGAAGGGGCTCGAAAAACATTCAGTACTTC. It encodes CASSLYPPGQGRGSKNIQYF.

The gene calls are TRBV11-1 and TRBJ2-1, with D unclear. V was cut by 5 bases and J by 6 bases, with 14 bases left in between. Germline CDR1 is SGHAT and CDR2 is FQDESV (reference sequence). The CDR3 is made up of 14 amino acids. CDR3 loop: CASSRPTNLNEQFF. The CDR3 DNA sequence: TGTGCCAGCAGCCGCCCTACTAATCTCAATGAGCAGTTCTTC.

This clone was seen a handful of times. The chain combines TRBV5-1 with TRBJ1-1; the D gene is possibly TRBD1 (5 bases). The germline gives CDR1 SGHRS, CDR2 YFSETQ. Trimming cost V 5 bases and J 1 base, with 9 bases left between them. CDR3 size: 13 residues. The CDR3 DNA sequence: TGCGCCAGCAGACTTACAGGGAACACTGAAGCTTTCTTT. Translating it yields CASRLTGNTEAFF.

This sequence joins TRBV7-9 and TRBJ2-7; D is unresolved. Trimming stripped 1 base from V and 3 bases from J, with 10 bases between. The germline CDR1 and CDR2 sequences are SEHNR and FQNEAQ (reference sequence). The CDR3 covers 14 residues. Here the CDR3 reads CASSLGRLGYEQYF. CDR3 DNA sequence: TGTGCCAGCAGCTTAGGCAGGTTGGGCTACGAGCAGTACTTC.

The chain links TRBV27 to TRBJ2-7; D unclear. There are 13 residues in the CDR3. Trimming removed 2 bases from V and 3 bases from J, with 8 bases in between. Germline V gene lookup returns CDR1 MNHEY and CDR2 SMNVEV (reference sequence). The CDR3 DNA reads TGTGCCAGCAGTTTACGCAGTTACTACGAGCAGTACTTC. Translated: CASSLRSYYEQYF.

The chain links TRBV19 to TRBJ2-5, with 8 positions matching TRBD1. This CDR3 is 18 amino acids long. V lost 1 base, J lost 5 bases, and 15 bases stayed unmatched. In germline, CDR1 is LNHDA, CDR2 SQIVND (reference sequence). This CDR3 is CASSIGSTGASRGETQYF. DNA for the CDR3: TGTGCCAGTAGTATAGGTTCGACAGGGGCGTCCAGGGGGGAGACCCAGTACTTC.

The genes are TRBV5-1 and TRBJ2-5; TRBD1 matches at 7 bases. This CDR3 has 16 residues. The germline CDR1 and CDR2 sequences are SGHRS and YFSETQ. J gave up 4 bases and V 0 bases, and 9 bases lay outside the gene matches. CDR3 region: CASSLDTGQPGETQYF. CDR3 nucleotide sequence: TGCGCCAGCAGCTTGGATACGGGACAGCCCGGAGAGACCCAGTACTTC.

This chain links TRBV19 with TRBJ2-1; tentative D call: TRBD2 (6 bases). V shed 10 bases and J shed 3 bases, with 16 bases lying between them. This CDR3 contains 14 residues. Germline CDR1 and CDR2: LNHDA and SQIVND (reference sequence). In DNA form, the CDR3 reads TGTGCCACCAACCCCGCGGGATACTACAATGAGCAGTTCTTC. Translated, it gives CATNPAGYYNEQFF.

The J gene is TRBJ2-5, the V gene TRBV30, with 9 bases aligning to TRBD2. Germline CDR1 is GTSNPN and CDR2 is SVGIG (reference sequence). The trim removed 0 bases at V and 5 bases at J, leaving 4 bases unmatched. This CDR3 is 14 amino acids long. CDR3 loop: CAWSVAGGVETQYF. Here the CDR3 DNA reads TGTGCCTGGAGTGTAGCGGGAGGTGTCGAGACCCAGTACTTC.

The rearrangement links TRBV2 to TRBJ1-5; possibly TRBD1 for D (5 bases). Germline CDR1 is SNHLY and CDR2 is FYNNEI. Trimming left V 8 bases short and J 4 bases short, with 15 bases between. The length of the CDR3 is 14 residues. CDR3 sequence (DNA): TGTGCCAGCTGGGGGGGACGTGAGAATCAGCCCCAGCATTTT. As protein: CASWGGRENQPQHF.

The CDR3 DNA reads as TGTGCCAGCAGCTGGGGACTAGCGGGAGGGCGGGCTGAGCAGTTCTTC. It encodes CASSWGLAGGRAEQFF. J is TRBJ2-1 and V is TRBV5-6; TRBD2 matches 16 bases. CDR1 and CDR2 (germline): SGHDT, YYEEEE. The CDR3 spans 16 residues. The junction had 6 bases not matched to a gene; V was cut back by 3 bases and J by 9 bases.

The gene calls are TRBV5-1 and TRBJ2-7; TRBD2 is a possible D gene (6 bases). Germline assignment: CDR1 SGHRS and CDR2 YFSETQ. This CDR3 is built from 16 residues. V was shortened by 6 bases and J by 3 bases, with 22 bases between the two germline ends. This chain's CDR3 is CASTRGTGGAYYEQYF. For the CDR3, the DNA is TGCGCCAGCACCCGGGGGACGGGCGGGGCCTACTACGAGCAGTACTTC.

The J gene is TRBJ2-7, the V gene TRBV7-9; tentatively, D is TRBD2 (5 bases). V lost 7 bases and J lost 0, with 13 bases in between. CDR3 length: 14 amino acids. The germline V gene has CDR1 SEHNR and CDR2 FQNEAQ (reference sequence). CDR3 sequence (DNA): TGTGCCAGCAAGAGGGAGTCAACCTCCTACGAGCAGTACTTC. Protein: CASKRESTSYEQYF.

This sequence joins TRBV11-2 and TRBJ2-7; TRBD1 matches 10 bases. Per germline, CDR1 SGHAT and CDR2 FQNNGV. The CDR3 loop spans 15 amino acids. J gave up 4 bases and V 5 bases, and 8 bases lay outside the gene matches. CDR3 DNA sequence: TGTGCCAGCAGCCTCAGACAGGGGGCGCTTTACGAGCAGTACTTC. Its protein product is CASSLRQGALYEQYF.

The chain has TRBV7-2 and TRBJ1-5; the D gene is possibly TRBD1 (5 bases). The CDR3 totals 14 residues. The V gene lost 1 base and the J gene lost 9 bases, with 13 bases spanning the gap. Germline V lookup: CDR1 SGHTA, CDR2 FQGNSA. The CDR3 sequence is CASSLGTRQGPQHF. The DNA of the CDR3 is TGTGCCAGCAGCTTAGGGACGAGGCAGGGGCCCCAGCATTTT. The full variable domain, with the rest looked up from reference TRBV7-2 and TRBJ1-5, is GAGVSQSPSNKVTEKGKDVELRCDPISGHTALYWYRQSLGQGLEFLIYFQGNSAPDKSGLPSDRFSAERTGGSVSTLTIQRTQQEDSAVYLCASSLGTRQGPQHFGDGTRLSIL.

Concerning this clone: Other DNA sequences in this specimen translate into the identical CDR3. This chain joins TRBV20-1 and TRBJ2-5; D remains ambiguous. Germline CDR1 DFQATT, CDR2 SNEGSKA (reference sequence). V was trimmed by 2 bases and J by 4 bases, leaving 5 bases between them. CDR3 length: 11 residues. CDR3 sequence reads: CSARLGETQYF. Written as DNA, the CDR3 is TGCAGTGCTAGACTCGGAGAGACCCAGTACTTC.

Written as DNA, the CDR3 is TGTGCCAGCAGCCAAGTCCTAGAAGGAAATGAGCAGTTCTTC. Translated, it gives CASSQVLEGNEQFF. The rearrangement links TRBV5-8 to TRBJ2-1; D is uncertain. The germline CDR1 and CDR2 sequences are SGHTS and YDEGEE. The V end was cut by 4 bases, the J end by 7 bases, with 15 bases between. The CDR3 runs to 14 residues.

The chain links TRBV9 to TRBJ2-1; maybe TRBD1 (5 bases). The V end lost 2 bases, the J end lost 6 bases, and 15 bases lay between the germline ends. The CDR3 runs 15 residues. Germline V lookup: CDR1 SGDLS, CDR2 YYNGEE. The CDR3: CASSVLQGLTNEQFF. CDR3 bases: TGTGCCAGCAGCGTTTTGCAGGGCCTAACCAATGAGCAGTTCTTC.

The gene calls are TRBV5-1 and TRBJ2-2; D may be TRBD1 (5 bases). This CDR3 has 15 residues. CDR1 is SGHRS, CDR2 YFSETQ, per germline. V was trimmed by 0 bases and J by 2 bases, leaving 8 bases between them. CDR3 region: CASSLVRANTGELFF. The CDR3 DNA sequence: TGCGCCAGCAGCTTGGTCAGGGCAAACACCGGGGAGCTGTTTTTT.